This T cell receptor (beta chain) was observed in a study of T cells in Graves' hyperthyroidism and ophthalmopathy. Study overall: Before any treatment, at initial diagnosis, peripheral blood was collected. Whole-study results and caveats: Researchers report that a 13 V-J model separated ophthalmopathy from stable hyperthyroidism. Ophthalmopathy was model-predicted a median around seven months pre-onset. Most thyroid clonotypes expanded above 0.001 appeared in blood too.

This clonotype has ten or more counts. Its antigen is still unknown. Germline V gives CDR1 SNHLY, CDR2 FYNNEI. Deletions cut 5 bases from V and 7 bases from J, with 14 bases between. This CDR3 region has 14 residues. RNA transcripts yielded amplified TCR beta CDR3 regions. In the first-round RT-PCR of the TCR CDR3, the HTBI primer set was used. TCRdb re-derived calls from the multiplex PCR reads in MiXCR, one entry per CDR3 protein. This sample has some 460,000 distinct CDR3 sequences; approximately 15% occur once, and the top ten carry about 14%. Specimen: blood. This clonotype was sampled from a woman under 30 with Graves' hyperthyroidism. J is TRBJ1-4 and V is TRBV2; D ambiguous. The chain's CDR3 is CASSTHGVGEKLFF. The CDR3 bases are TGTGCCAGCAGTACCCATGGGGTTGGTGAAAAACTGTTTTTT.